Listed here is a single T cell receptor beta chain. This specimen belongs to a study of blood T cell repertoires in COVID-19. The CDR3 sequence is 16 residues long. Germline-derived CDR1 and CDR2 are SGHVS and FQNEAQ. Trimming pared 0 bases from V and 0 bases from J, leaving 9 bases between. One Seattle source followed patients from active infection through their disease course. Method: immunoSEQ multiplex PCR; TCRdb's copy keeps in-frame clones and lacks some. The top ten hold more than 5.5% of the sample, which has roughly 350,000 clones, about 90% seen once. The chain is built from TRBV7-8 and TRBJ2-1, with D maybe TRBD2 (6 bases). The TCR comes from a woman aged 70-85 years with COVID-19, enrolled during active disease. Sequencing used peripheral blood. The chain's CDR3 is CASSLASGSSYNEQFF. The DNA for the CDR3 is TGTGCCAGCAGCTTAGCTAGCGGTAGCTCCTACAATGAGCAGTTCTTC.